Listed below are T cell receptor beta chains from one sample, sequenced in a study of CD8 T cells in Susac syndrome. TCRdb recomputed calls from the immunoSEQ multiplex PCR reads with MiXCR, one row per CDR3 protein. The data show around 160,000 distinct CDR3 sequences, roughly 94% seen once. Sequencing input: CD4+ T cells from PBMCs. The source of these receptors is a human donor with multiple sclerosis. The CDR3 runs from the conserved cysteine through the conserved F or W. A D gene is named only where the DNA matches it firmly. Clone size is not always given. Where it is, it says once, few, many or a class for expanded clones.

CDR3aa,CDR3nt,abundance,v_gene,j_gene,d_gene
CASSPSGRHGELFF,TGTGCCAGCAGCCCTAGCGGGAGACACGGGGAGCTGTTTTTT,.,TRBV7-9,TRBJ2-2,TRBD2
CASSPLGTGGVYTEAFF,TGCGCCAGCAGCCCATTAGGTACAGGGGGTGTTTACACTGAAGCTTTCTTT,.,TRBV4-1,TRBJ1-1,TRBD1
CASSQTVNTEAFF,TGTGCCAGCAGCCAGACTGTGAACACTGAAGCTTTCTTT,few,TRBV3-1,TRBJ1-1,.
CASSDPLRVRRGNQPQHF,TGTGCCAGCAGTGATCCCCTTCGAGTCCGGCGAGGCAATCAGCCCCAGCATTTT,.,TRBV2,TRBJ1-5,.
CASSFDRAEAFF,TGCGCCAGCAGCTTTGACAGGGCTGAAGCTTTCTTT,.,TRBV5-1,TRBJ1-1,TRBD1
CSVLPQGGGELFF,TGCAGCGTTCTGCCACAGGGTGGCGGGGAGCTGTTTTTT,.,TRBV29-1,TRBJ2-2,.
CATPRNSGQGGYGYTF,TGTGCTACCCCGCGCAACTCGGGACAGGGGGGATATGGCTACACCTTC,.,TRBV7-2,TRBJ1-2,TRBD1
CASSEMGQIYSNQPQHF,TGTGCCAGCAGTGAAATGGGACAGATCTATAGCAATCAGCCCCAGCATTTT,.,TRBV6-1,TRBJ1-5,TRBD1
CAWSLAGNTIYF,TGTGCCTGGAGCCTGGCCGGAAACACCATATATTTT,.,TRBV30,TRBJ1-3,.
CASSFGEIGQQYF,TGTGCCAGCAGCTTCGGGGAGATTGGCCAGCAGTACTTC,.,TRBV7-9,TRBJ2-7,.
CASSVTGVNYGYTF,TGTGCCAGCAGTGTAACAGGGGTTAACTATGGCTACACCTTC,.,TRBV25-1,TRBJ1-2,TRBD1
CASSLGLAENEQFF,TGTGCCAGCAGCTTGGGACTAGCCGAGAATGAGCAGTTCTTC,.,TRBV5-4,TRBJ2-1,TRBD2
CASSYGTFSYEQYF,TGTGCCAGCAGTTATGGGACTTTTTCCTACGAGCAGTACTTC,.,TRBV14,TRBJ2-7,.
CASSQGRAGELFF,TGTGCCAGCAGCCAAGGGAGAGCTGGGGAGCTGTTTTTT,.,TRBV3-1,TRBJ2-2,.
CASSQGWEAFF,TGTGCCAGCAGCCAGGGATGGGAAGCTTTCTTT,.,TRBV3-1,TRBJ1-1,.
CASSPSTRSYGYTF,TGTGCCAGCAGCCCCTCAACAAGGTCCTATGGCTACACCTTC,.,TRBV7-2,TRBJ1-2,.
CASSLRPVTSGSTDTQYF,TGTGCCAGCAGTTTAAGGCCCGTGACTAGCGGAAGCACAGATACGCAGTATTTT,once,TRBV12-3/TRBV12-4,TRBJ2-3,TRBD2
CSARGIGLGQGLYGYTF,TGCAGTGCTAGAGGCATTGGGTTAGGACAGGGACTCTATGGCTACACCTTC,once,TRBV20-1,TRBJ1-2,TRBD1
CASSPNLQEKLFF,TGTGCCAGCTCACCTAATTTACAGGAAAAACTGTTTTTT,.,TRBV18,TRBJ1-4,.
CASSDIKKGTDTQYF,TGTGCCAGCAGTGATATCAAGAAGGGAACAGATACGCAGTATTTT,.,TRBV2,TRBJ2-3,.
CASNTGARGYTF,TGTGCCAGCAACACAGGGGCAAGGGGCTACACCTTC,.,TRBV28,TRBJ1-2,TRBD1
CASSALTGLRPYEQYF,TGTGCCAGCAGCGCCTTGACAGGACTACGACCCTACGAGCAGTACTTC,.,TRBV11-2,TRBJ2-7,.
CASSQVGRVLGYEQYF,TGTGCCAGCAGCCAAGTGGGGCGAGTGCTGGGTTACGAGCAGTACTTC,.,TRBV3-1,TRBJ2-7,.
CASSIPSNQPQHF,TGTGCCAGCAGTATTCCGAGCAATCAGCCCCAGCATTTT,once,TRBV28,TRBJ1-5,.
CSARGYASADTQYF,TGCAGTGCTAGAGGATATGCATCCGCAGATACGCAGTATTTT,.,TRBV20-1,TRBJ2-3,.
CATSDKSSGNTIYF,TGTGCCACCAGTGACAAAAGCTCTGGAAACACCATATATTTT,.,TRBV24-1,TRBJ1-3,.
CASSRLIQETQYF,TGCGCCAGCAGCCGTCTTATACAAGAGACCCAGTACTTC,.,TRBV4-1,TRBJ2-5,.
CASTLSVGEKLFF,TGTGCCAGTACCCTGTCCGTCGGTGAAAAACTGTTTTTT,.,TRBV6-5,TRBJ1-4,.
CASSYSRGQPNTEAFF,TGTGCCAGCAGTTACTCGAGGGGACAGCCGAACACTGAAGCTTTCTTT,.,TRBV6-6,TRBJ1-1,TRBD1
CATIAETSTDTQYF,TGTGCCACCATAGCGGAAACTAGCACAGATACGCAGTATTTT,.,TRBV28,TRBJ2-3,.
CATSREGQGAYEQYF,TGTGCCACCAGCAGGGAGGGACAGGGGGCCTACGAGCAGTACTTC,.,TRBV15,TRBJ2-7,TRBD1
CATSDPTETNEKLFF,TGTGCCACCAGTGACCCGACAGAGACTAATGAAAAACTGTTTTTT,.,TRBV24-1,TRBJ1-4,.
CASSEWGGTGSRLYGYTF,TGCGCCAGCAGTGAGTGGGGCGGGACAGGTTCGCGTCTCTATGGCTACACCTTC,once,TRBV10-2,TRBJ1-2,TRBD1
CSAPLAGGADTQYF,TGCAGTGCTCCCCTAGCGGGAGGTGCAGATACGCAGTATTTT,.,TRBV20-1,TRBJ2-3,TRBD2